This T cell receptor beta chain was identified during a study of beta chain features in type 1 diabetes. Per the germline V gene, CDR1 is SEHNR and CDR2 is FQNEAQ (reference sequence). The V end was cut by 5 bases, the J end by 4 bases, with 12 bases between. The CDR3 covers 15 residues. Since all of the isolated RNA was reverse transcribed, expressed TCRB transcripts were what got sequenced. Assay: immunoSEQ multiplex PCR; the TCRdb copy retains only in-frame clones and omits some. The table shows about 340,000 clones, with around 9.7% occurring only once. Study findings and constraints: For Type 1 diabetes patients, all four CD4+ subsets carried TCRB CDR3s that were moderately but significantly shorter.

This clone was observed a few times. Its antigen remains unknown. This chain connects TRBV7-9 to TRBJ2-6, with D tentatively TRBD1 (6 bases). This receptor was identified in a man aged 25 to 40 with type 1 diabetes. The sequencing input was central memory CD4+ T cells from blood. CDR3 coding DNA: TGTGCCAGCAGCGCACAGGGAGCCGGGGCCAACGTCCTGACTTTC. It encodes CASSAQGAGANVLTF.